This note documents a single T cell receptor (beta chain) sequence. These data come from a study of T cells in localized non-small cell lung cancer. The CDR3 runs to 16 residues. Germline CDR1 and CDR2: SGHVS and FQNEAQ. V was cut by 4 bases and J by 8 bases, with 23 bases left in between. The method was immunoSEQ multiplex PCR; TCRdb's version includes in-frame clones alone and lacks a portion of them. Altogether tens of thousands of clones are present, around 94% being singletons, with the ten largest covering around 0.66%. This chain links TRBV7-8 with TRBJ1-2, with D perhaps TRBD1 (5 bases). Sequenced here: peripheral blood, sampled before any cancer treatment. This clonotype was sampled from a woman aged 40 to 75 with stage I lung adenocarcinoma. The CDR3 bases are TGTGCCAGCAGCTCTCAGGCAGGGCGGCTTCCCGGGGGCTACACCTTC. It specifies CASSSQAGRLPGGYTF. The full variable domain, rest sourced from reference TRBV7-8 and TRBJ1-2, is GAGVSQSPRYKVAKRGQDVALRCDPISGHVSLFWYQQALGQGPEFLTYFQNEAQLDKSGLPSDRFFAERPEGSVSTLKIQRTQQEDSAVYLCASSSQAGRLPGGYTFGSGTRLTVV.